Presented here are 5 T cell receptor beta chains from one specimen sequenced in a study of shared clonotypes between healthy human individuals (dated by TCRdb to the early 2020s). For the CD8 naive samples, CD45RO-negative cells were positively selected for CCR7, yielding a CD45RA+CCR7+ population from which TemRA cells were excluded. The library was made by the immunoSEQ multiplex PCR assay. The clones in this table, taken by TCRdb from immuneACCESS, are in-frame only. Not every clone is retained; where verified, under half of the shortfall comes from an unresolved V gene, and the cause of the rest is unknown. This sample comprises roughly 650,000 clones, roughly 96% of them detected only once. The ten largest clones capture 0.11% of the sample. Input material: naive CD8+ T cells sorted from blood. Reading the label with the study, this specimen's cell subset or site is: CD45RA+CCR7+. All receptors derive from a woman aged 25 to 39 in good health.

The chain links TRBV7-6 to TRBJ2-1; tentatively, D is TRBD1 (6 bases). The V gene lost 1 base and the J gene lost 6 bases, with 10 bases spanning the gap. The CDR3 is made up of 14 amino acids. CDR1 is SGHVS, CDR2 FNYEAQ, per germline. CDR3 sequence: CASSLVQGRNEQFF. CDR3 DNA: TGTGCCAGCAGCTTAGTCCAGGGGCGCAATGAGCAGTTCTTC.

The chain is built from TRBV19 and TRBJ2-2; 11 bases match TRBD2. Germline V gene sequence: CDR1 LNHDA, CDR2 SQIVND (reference sequence). Unmatched junction bases numbered 17, after V lost 8 bases and J lost 6 bases. This CDR3 spans 18 amino acids. The CDR3 here is CASCSRVATSGSAGELFF. As DNA, the CDR3 is TGTGCCAGTTGCTCAAGAGTTGCAACTAGCGGGAGTGCCGGGGAGCTGTTTTTT.

The chain uses TRBV10-3 and TRBJ1-1; 7 bases are a match to TRBD1. This CDR3 contains 13 residues. The trim removed 7 bases at V and 2 bases at J, leaving 4 bases unmatched. The germline V gene has CDR1 ENHRY and CDR2 SYGVKD. CDR3: CAITDRVNTEAFF. CDR3 sequence (DNA): TGTGCCATCACCGACAGGGTCAACACTGAAGCTTTCTTT.

The J gene is TRBJ1-1, the V gene TRBV28; D gene unclear. V lost 6 bases, J lost 3 bases, and 11 bases lay in between. Germline V CDR1 and CDR2: MDHEN, SYDVKM. There are 13 residues in the CDR3. The CDR3, as DNA: TGTGCCAGCAGCCCGGACTCACACACTGAAGCTTTCTTT. It encodes CASSPDSHTEAFF.

The rearrangement uses TRBV27 and TRBJ1-2; tentative D call: TRBD1 (5 bases). The CDR3 is 13 amino acids. Trimming left V 2 bases short and J 5 bases short, with 9 bases between. The germline V gene has CDR1 MNHEY and CDR2 SMNVEV (reference sequence). The CDR3 nucleotides read TGTGCCAGCAGTTTACAGGAGGGGTATGGCTACACCTTC. It specifies CASSLQEGYGYTF.